The clone carrying this T cell receptor (beta chain) was detected only once. What it binds is not known. The ends lost 3 bases at V and 8 bases at J; junction bases unmatched: 4. CDR1 is SGHRS and CDR2 is YFSETQ in the germline V gene. The CDR3 covers 13 residues. The data belong to a study of cytomegalovirus exposure and HLA in healthy donors. Some clones are missing from TCRdb's copy, which holds only in-frame ones; the method was immunoSEQ multiplex PCR. The data contain about 250,000 clones, about 90% of them singletons. Notes on the study in general: It was confirmed in vitro that a few of the CMV-associated chains were specific for CMV antigens.

The receptor was derived from a man younger than 35 in good health and CMV-seropositive. The specimen sequenced was PBMCs. This sequence joins TRBV5-1 and TRBJ2-1, with 8 bases lining up with TRBD1. The CDR3 is CASSSGTGDEQFF. The CDR3 DNA reads TGCGCCAGCAGCTCAGGGACAGGCGATGAGCAGTTCTTC. Full variable domain (missing parts from reference TRBV5-1 and TRBJ2-1): KAGVTQTPRYLIKTRGQQVTLSCSPISGHRSVSWYQQTPGQGLQFLFEYFSETQRNKGNFPGRFSGRQFSNSRSEMNVSTLELGDSALYLCASSSGTGDEQFFGPGTRLTVL.